The text below deals with one T cell receptor beta chain. Germline lookup yields CDR1 LNHNV and CDR2 YYDKDF (reference sequence). The CDR3 runs to 16 residues. The V gene end was trimmed by 0 bases and the J gene end by 4 bases; junction bases not matched to a gene: 6. Study processing details: Estimation of nucleated cell counts relied on the amplification of reference gene primers. Clones were read by immunoSEQ multiplex PCR, and TCRdb kept only the in-frame ones, dropping some. V and J calls plus clone size are reproduced from that table; the DNA served to infer D and trimming. This repertoire shows about 180,000 clones, approximately 86% found once; its top ten account for around 0.6%. Seattle-derived patients entered the study during active infection and were followed longitudinally. The data originate from a study of blood T cell repertoires in COVID-19. About the study: PBMCs, B-cell-depleted T cells, or T cells provided the cDNA or gDNA that made up the material.

The V call is TRBV15, the J call TRBJ1-2; 9 nucleotides align to TRBD1. The sequence came from a man aged 60 to 75 with COVID-19, enrolled during active disease. Material: peripheral blood. CDR3 in DNA: TGTGCCACCAGCAGAGAGGCCGGGACAGGGTCCTATGGCTACACCTTC. Protein sequence: CATSREAGTGSYGYTF.